These T cell receptor beta chains were read from a single sample in a study of STAT5B mutations in CD4+ large granular lymphocyte leukemia. Data came from immunoSEQ multiplex PCR; TCRdb stores just in-frame clones and leaves some out. The table has about 46,000 clones, around 82% seen once. Input material: CD4+ T cells from blood buffy coats. The receptors originated from a human donor in good health. Both conserved end residues are part of each CDR3. Fields, in order: J gene, clone size, D gene, V gene, CDR3 protein, CDR3 DNA. D genes are given only for firm matches. Where a row states a size, it is once, few, many or the class of an expanded clone; other rows omit it.

j_call: TRBJ1-3
clone_size: NA
d_call: NA
v_call: TRBV7-9
cdr3_aa: CASSQTGSGNTIYF
cdr3_nt: TGTGCCAGCAGTCAGACGGGCTCTGGAAACACCATATATTTT

j_call: TRBJ2-3
clone_size: NA
d_call: TRBD2
v_call: TRBV30
cdr3_aa: CAWSVGGARADTQYF
cdr3_nt: TGTGCCTGGAGTGTCGGGGGGGCCAGGGCAGATACGCAGTATTTT

j_call: TRBJ1-2
clone_size: NA
d_call: NA
v_call: TRBV2
cdr3_aa: CASSELEGNYGYTF
cdr3_nt: TGTGCCAGCAGTGAACTGGAGGGTAACTATGGCTACACCTTC

j_call: TRBJ1-5
clone_size: NA
d_call: TRBD1
v_call: TRBV6-1
cdr3_aa: CASSARGPSNQPQHF
cdr3_nt: TGTGCCAGCAGTGCCAGGGGGCCTAGCAATCAGCCCCAGCATTTT

j_call: TRBJ2-1
clone_size: NA
d_call: NA
v_call: TRBV15
cdr3_aa: CATSSGATYNEQFF
cdr3_nt: TGTGCCACCAGCTCCGGGGCCACCTACAATGAGCAGTTCTTC

j_call: TRBJ1-1
clone_size: NA
d_call: NA
v_call: TRBV4-1
cdr3_aa: CASRKTGVVLNTEAFF
cdr3_nt: TGCGCCAGCAGAAAAACAGGAGTGGTCCTAAACACTGAAGCTTTCTTT

j_call: TRBJ2-2
clone_size: NA
d_call: NA
v_call: TRBV7-3
cdr3_aa: CASSLQGQYTGELFF
cdr3_nt: TGTGCCAGCAGCTTACAAGGACAGTACACCGGGGAGCTGTTTTTT

j_call: TRBJ1-5
clone_size: NA
d_call: NA
v_call: TRBV27
cdr3_aa: CASSNPNQPQHF
cdr3_nt: TGTGCCAGCAGTAACCCTAATCAGCCCCAGCATTTT

j_call: TRBJ1-1
clone_size: once
d_call: NA
v_call: TRBV2
cdr3_aa: CASRRRLNTEAFF
cdr3_nt: TGTGCCAGCAGGCGACGGCTGAACACTGAAGCTTTCTTT

j_call: TRBJ2-7
clone_size: once
d_call: NA
v_call: TRBV5-6
cdr3_aa: CASSLTAAYEQYF
cdr3_nt: TGTGCCAGCAGCTTAACCGCGGCCTACGAGCAGTACTTC

j_call: TRBJ1-2
clone_size: few
d_call: NA
v_call: TRBV28
cdr3_aa: CASREQEYGYTF
cdr3_nt: TGTGCCAGCAGGGAACAGGAGTATGGCTACACCTTC

j_call: TRBJ1-2
clone_size: NA
d_call: NA
v_call: TRBV5-1
cdr3_aa: CASSPWGGKDGYTF
cdr3_nt: TGCGCCAGCAGCCCGTGGGGAGGGAAGGATGGCTACACCTTC

j_call: TRBJ2-1
clone_size: once
d_call: NA
v_call: TRBV5-6
cdr3_aa: CASSHRQGEQFF
cdr3_nt: TGTGCCAGCAGCCACCGCCAGGGTGAGCAGTTCTTC

j_call: TRBJ2-3
clone_size: NA
d_call: NA
v_call: TRBV2
cdr3_aa: CASKGWMDSTDTQYF
cdr3_nt: TGTGCCAGCAAAGGCTGGATGGACAGCACAGATACGCAGTATTTT

j_call: TRBJ1-1
clone_size: NA
d_call: TRBD1
v_call: TRBV19
cdr3_aa: CASSARQGALNTEAFF
cdr3_nt: TGTGCCAGTAGTGCACGACAGGGGGCCTTGAACACTGAAGCTTTCTTT

j_call: TRBJ2-1
clone_size: NA
d_call: NA
v_call: TRBV5-6
cdr3_aa: CASSTYNSYNEQFF
cdr3_nt: TGTGCCAGCAGCACTTATAATTCCTACAATGAGCAGTTCTTC

j_call: TRBJ1-3
clone_size: NA
d_call: NA
v_call: TRBV19
cdr3_aa: CASSMEASYSGNTIYF
cdr3_nt: TGTGCCAGTAGTATGGAGGCAAGCTACTCTGGAAACACCATATATTTT

j_call: TRBJ2-2
clone_size: NA
d_call: NA
v_call: TRBV29-1
cdr3_aa: CSVIGINTGELFF
cdr3_nt: TGCAGCGTCATAGGAATTAACACCGGGGAGCTGTTTTTT

j_call: TRBJ2-5
clone_size: NA
d_call: NA
v_call: TRBV4-2
cdr3_aa: CASSQEPGRRETQYF
cdr3_nt: TGTGCCAGCAGCCAAGAGCCGGGCCGGAGGGAGACCCAGTACTTC

j_call: TRBJ2-2
clone_size: NA
d_call: TRBD1
v_call: TRBV5-1
cdr3_aa: CASSLIQGGTGELFF
cdr3_nt: TGCGCCAGCAGCTTGATACAGGGGGGAACCGGGGAGCTGTTTTTT

j_call: TRBJ2-7
clone_size: few
d_call: NA
v_call: TRBV11-2
cdr3_aa: CASSMGSRVYEQYF
cdr3_nt: TGTGCCAGCAGCATGGGATCCAGGGTGTACGAGCAGTACTTC

j_call: TRBJ1-2
clone_size: NA
d_call: TRBD1
v_call: TRBV10-3
cdr3_aa: CAIKSTGEGGYTF
cdr3_nt: TGTGCCATCAAGTCGACAGGGGAAGGCGGCTACACCTTC

j_call: TRBJ1-1
clone_size: NA
d_call: TRBD1
v_call: TRBV23-1
cdr3_aa: CASSQSEGADTEAFF
cdr3_nt: TGCGCCAGCAGTCAATCCGAGGGGGCGGACACTGAAGCTTTCTTT

j_call: TRBJ2-7
clone_size: once
d_call: NA
v_call: TRBV10-2
cdr3_aa: CASSDFGGANRYEQYF
cdr3_nt: TGCGCCAGCAGTGATTTTGGGGGGGCAAATCGGTACGAGCAGTACTTC

j_call: TRBJ2-3
clone_size: NA
d_call: NA
v_call: TRBV2
cdr3_aa: CASKATIGTDTQYF
cdr3_nt: TGTGCCAGCAAGGCGACTATCGGCACAGATACGCAGTATTTT

j_call: TRBJ2-1
clone_size: NA
d_call: TRBD2
v_call: TRBV6-4
cdr3_aa: CASSLGLAGGSEQFF
cdr3_nt: TGTGCCAGCAGTCTCGGACTAGCGGGAGGGAGTGAGCAGTTCTTC

j_call: TRBJ1-2
clone_size: NA
d_call: NA
v_call: TRBV11-3
cdr3_aa: CASSSSGPRLDGYTF
cdr3_nt: TGTGCCAGCAGCTCCTCCGGACCGCGATTAGATGGCTACACCTTC

j_call: TRBJ1-1
clone_size: NA
d_call: NA
v_call: TRBV7-7
cdr3_aa: CASSLWRDGQNTEAFF
cdr3_nt: TGTGCCAGCAGCTTATGGAGGGACGGGCAGAACACTGAAGCTTTCTTT

j_call: TRBJ2-2
clone_size: NA
d_call: NA
v_call: TRBV2
cdr3_aa: CASRDRGAATGELFF
cdr3_nt: TGTGCCAGCAGGGACCGGGGTGCGGCCACCGGGGAGCTGTTTTTT

j_call: TRBJ2-1
clone_size: NA
d_call: NA
v_call: TRBV6-4
cdr3_aa: CASSDGETGDEQFF
cdr3_nt: TGTGCCAGCAGTGATGGGGAGACGGGCGATGAGCAGTTCTTC

j_call: TRBJ1-3
clone_size: NA
d_call: NA
v_call: TRBV4-1
cdr3_aa: CASSQREDGGNTIYF
cdr3_nt: TGCGCCAGCAGCCAACGGGAGGACGGCGGAAACACCATATATTTT

j_call: TRBJ1-6
clone_size: NA
d_call: TRBD1
v_call: TRBV5-1
cdr3_aa: CASRPGQGESPLHF
cdr3_nt: TGCGCCAGCAGGCCGGGACAGGGTGAATCACCCCTCCACTTT

j_call: TRBJ2-5
clone_size: NA
d_call: NA
v_call: TRBV11-2
cdr3_aa: CASSLDPLLQPQETQYF
cdr3_nt: TGTGCCAGCAGCTTAGACCCCCTTCTACAACCCCAAGAGACCCAGTACTTC

j_call: TRBJ2-1
clone_size: NA
d_call: NA
v_call: TRBV7-6
cdr3_aa: CASSSFKGTPSSYNEQFF
cdr3_nt: TGTGCCAGCAGCTCCTTTAAAGGGACTCCGAGCTCCTACAATGAGCAGTTCTTC

j_call: TRBJ2-5
clone_size: NA
d_call: TRBD2
v_call: TRBV6-5
cdr3_aa: CASSYSSGGEETQYF
cdr3_nt: TGTGCCAGCAGTTACTCTAGCGGGGGTGAAGAGACCCAGTACTTC

j_call: TRBJ2-3
clone_size: NA
d_call: TRBD2
v_call: TRBV5-4
cdr3_aa: CASSLSSGNTDTQYF
cdr3_nt: TGTGCCAGCAGCTTGTCTAGCGGGAACACAGATACGCAGTATTTT

j_call: TRBJ2-3
clone_size: NA
d_call: TRBD1
v_call: TRBV9
cdr3_aa: CASSAPSWDRGRTDTQYF
cdr3_nt: TGTGCCAGCAGCGCGCCCAGTTGGGACAGGGGGCGCACAGATACGCAGTATTTT

j_call: TRBJ1-2
clone_size: few
d_call: NA
v_call: TRBV7-2
cdr3_aa: CASSSEGYGYTF
cdr3_nt: TGTGCCAGCAGCTCCGAAGGGTATGGCTACACCTTC

j_call: TRBJ2-7
clone_size: NA
d_call: TRBD1
v_call: TRBV5-4
cdr3_aa: CASSRGQGPMGEQYF
cdr3_nt: TGTGCCAGCAGCCGTGGACAGGGCCCTATGGGGGAGCAGTACTTC

j_call: TRBJ1-2
clone_size: NA
d_call: NA
v_call: TRBV5-3
cdr3_aa: CARSLYGAGGYGYTF
cdr3_nt: TGTGCCAGAAGCCTGTACGGGGCTGGGGGCTATGGCTACACCTTC

j_call: TRBJ2-7
clone_size: NA
d_call: NA
v_call: TRBV19
cdr3_aa: CASTSGGQAPYPYEQYF
cdr3_nt: TGTGCCAGTACTTCCGGGGGGCAGGCCCCTTACCCCTACGAGCAGTACTTC

j_call: TRBJ2-7
clone_size: NA
d_call: NA
v_call: TRBV2
cdr3_aa: CASGVIREQYF
cdr3_nt: TGTGCCAGCGGCGTTATCCGCGAGCAGTACTTC

j_call: TRBJ1-1
clone_size: NA
d_call: NA
v_call: TRBV6-6
cdr3_aa: CASSFKMNTEAFF
cdr3_nt: TGTGCCAGCAGTTTCAAGATGAACACTGAAGCTTTCTTT

j_call: TRBJ1-5
clone_size: NA
d_call: NA
v_call: TRBV7-9
cdr3_aa: CASSLAISNQPQHF
cdr3_nt: TGTGCCAGCAGCTTAGCGATTAGCAATCAGCCCCAGCATTTT

j_call: TRBJ1-3
clone_size: NA
d_call: NA
v_call: TRBV2
cdr3_aa: CAIYTGGLGNTIYF
cdr3_nt: TGTGCCATTTATACCGGGGGGCTTGGAAACACCATATATTTT

j_call: TRBJ1-1
clone_size: once
d_call: TRBD1
v_call: TRBV4-1
cdr3_aa: CASSQGDRGRNTEAFF
cdr3_nt: TGCGCCAGCAGCCAGGGGGACAGGGGGCGGAACACTGAAGCTTTCTTT

j_call: TRBJ2-7
clone_size: few
d_call: NA
v_call: TRBV29-1
cdr3_aa: CSVRTGDSPEHF
cdr3_nt: TGCAGCGTCCGTACGGGGGACAGTCCTGAGCACTTC

j_call: TRBJ1-1
clone_size: NA
d_call: TRBD1
v_call: TRBV5-6
cdr3_aa: CASSFPGQRTPEAFF
cdr3_nt: TGTGCCAGCAGCTTTCCGGGACAGCGAACCCCTGAAGCTTTCTTT

j_call: TRBJ2-7
clone_size: NA
d_call: NA
v_call: TRBV7-8
cdr3_aa: CASSLESEQYF
cdr3_nt: TGTGCCAGCAGCTTAGAGAGTGAGCAGTACTTC

j_call: TRBJ2-3
clone_size: NA
d_call: NA
v_call: TRBV15
cdr3_aa: CATSRGEGARADTQYF
cdr3_nt: TGTGCCACCAGCAGGGGGGAGGGGGCCCGTGCAGATACGCAGTATTTT

j_call: TRBJ2-4
clone_size: once
d_call: NA
v_call: TRBV5-6
cdr3_aa: CASSLWQPLKNIQYF
cdr3_nt: TGTGCCAGCAGCTTGTGGCAGCCACTTAAAAACATTCAGTACTTC

j_call: TRBJ2-7
clone_size: NA
d_call: TRBD2
v_call: TRBV12-5
cdr3_aa: CASGLVPGLAGELSHEQYF
cdr3_nt: TGTGCTAGTGGTTTGGTCCCGGGACTAGCGGGAGAGTTGAGCCACGAGCAGTACTTC

j_call: TRBJ1-6
clone_size: NA
d_call: TRBD1
v_call: TRBV11-2
cdr3_aa: CASRPLGGQGGSYNSPLHF
cdr3_nt: TGTGCCAGCAGACCCCTGGGTGGACAGGGGGGCTCCTATAATTCACCCCTCCACTTT

j_call: TRBJ2-1
clone_size: NA
d_call: TRBD2
v_call: TRBV5-5
cdr3_aa: CASSPLLAGGYNEQFF
cdr3_nt: TGTGCCAGCAGCCCCCTCCTAGCGGGGGGATACAATGAGCAGTTCTTC

j_call: TRBJ2-1
clone_size: NA
d_call: NA
v_call: TRBV20-1
cdr3_aa: CSAMRDNEQFF
cdr3_nt: TGCAGTGCTATGCGGGACAATGAGCAGTTCTTC

j_call: TRBJ2-5
clone_size: NA
d_call: NA
v_call: TRBV2
cdr3_aa: CASSGEFQETQYF
cdr3_nt: TGTGCCAGCAGTGGAGAGTTCCAAGAGACCCAGTACTTC

j_call: TRBJ1-1
clone_size: NA
d_call: NA
v_call: TRBV21-1
cdr3_aa: CASGMGCDTEAFF
cdr3_nt: TGTGCCAGCGGGATGGGTTGCGACACTGAAGCTTTCTTT

j_call: TRBJ1-1
clone_size: NA
d_call: NA
v_call: TRBV28
cdr3_aa: CASNPRGLEAFF
cdr3_nt: TGTGCCAGCAACCCGCGGGGGCTTGAAGCTTTCTTT

j_call: TRBJ2-5
clone_size: NA
d_call: NA
v_call: TRBV7-7
cdr3_aa: CASSPGSRGGETQYF
cdr3_nt: TGTGCCAGCAGCCCGGGCAGTAGGGGAGGAGAGACCCAGTACTTC